These T cell receptor beta chains were read from a single sample in a study of blood T cell repertoires in COVID-19. Generated by immunoSEQ multiplex PCR, the TCRdb table keeps only in-frame clones and is missing some. The table lists about 120,000 clones, around 89% of them singletons. Specimen: peripheral blood. The receptors originated from a human donor with acute or convalescent COVID-19. The donor label of this sample is uncertain. Each CDR3 is given with its conserved first and last residue. A D gene is named only where the DNA matches it firmly. The size field is filled for only some rows; it gives once, few, many or a size class.

>TRBV7-9|TRBJ2-1|-|TRBD2
TGTGCCAGCAGCAGCAAGGGACTAGCGGGAGCCTTCCCCTACAATGAGCAGTTCTTC
CASSSKGLAGAFPYNEQFF
>TRBV7-9|TRBJ2-7|-|TRBD2
TGTGCCAGCAGCTTAATGGGACTAGCGGGGTCCTACGAGCAGTACTTC
CASSLMGLAGSYEQYF
>TRBV2|TRBJ1-5|-|TRBD1
TGTGCCAGCAGCGCCGACAGGGGGCTTGATCAGCCCCAGCATTTT
CASSADRGLDQPQHF
>TRBV4-2|TRBJ2-7|once|-
TGTGCCAGCAGCCAAGATGGCACCTACGAGCAGTACTTC
CASSQDGTYEQYF
>TRBV27|TRBJ1-2|-|-
TGTGCCAGCAGGGACAACTCGGGGACTAGGCATGGCTACACCTTC
CASRDNSGTRHGYTF
>TRBV28|TRBJ1-3|few|TRBD1
TGTGCCAGCACCTCAGGGGGCGACGGAAACACCATATATTTT
CASTSGGDGNTIYF
>TRBV27|TRBJ1-2|few|TRBD1
TGTGCCAGCAGATCAAGCCACAGGGGTGACTATGGCTACACCTTC
CASRSSHRGDYGYTF
>TRBV7-9|TRBJ1-2|-|-
TGTGCCAGCAGCATCCTGGGACTGAATAACTATGGCTACACCTTC
CASSILGLNNYGYTF
>TRBV3-1/TRBV3-2|TRBJ2-7|-|-
TGTGCCAGCAGCCAAGATCTTTGGCCCGACGAGCAGTACTTC
CASSQDLWPDEQYF
>TRBV19|TRBJ1-3|-|-
TGTGCCAGTGGGGCTGTATCTGGCTTCGGAAACACCATATATTTT
CASGAVSGFGNTIYF
>TRBV7-6|TRBJ2-1|-|TRBD2
TGTGCCAGCAGCTTAGAAGCGGGAGCTGCCTACAATGAGCAGTTCTTC
CASSLEAGAAYNEQFF
>TRBV5-1|TRBJ2-1|-|-
TGCGCCAGCAGCTTGGGCGGGGCCGCTAAGGAGCAGTTCTTC
CASSLGGAAKEQFF
>TRBV15|TRBJ1-3|-|-
TGTGCCACCAGCAGAGATCAGGGGTTCTCTGGAAACACCATATATTTT
CATSRDQGFSGNTIYF
>TRBV15|TRBJ1-2|-|-
TGTGCCACCAGCAGAGATAAGGGGAACTATGGCTACACCTTC
CATSRDKGNYGYTF
>TRBV7-9|TRBJ2-3|-|TRBD1
TGTGCCAGCAGCCTCGGTTCCGGACAGGGGGCAAATACGCAGTATTTT
CASSLGSGQGANTQYF
>TRBV5-1|TRBJ2-5|-|-
TGCGCCAGCTCGGCCTTGGAGGGGGGGATACAAGAGACCCAGTACTTC
CASSALEGGIQETQYF
>TRBV14|TRBJ1-2|-|TRBD1
TGTGCCAGCAGCCAATTGGACAGGGGCTCGGATGGCTACACCTTC
CASSQLDRGSDGYTF
>TRBV29-1|TRBJ1-1|once|-
TGCAGCGCCGCAAATAACAGGGAAGCTTTCTTT
CSAANNREAFF
>TRBV6-6|TRBJ2-1|-|-
TGTGCCAGCAGCATAGCGGCGAGCTCCTACAATGAGCAGTTCTTC
CASSIAASSYNEQFF
>TRBV15|TRBJ2-2|-|-
TGTGCCACCAGCAGAGATCCCTACTACGGGCAGGGAGGCACCGGGGAGCTGTTTTTT
CATSRDPYYGQGGTGELFF
>TRBV4-2|TRBJ2-7|-|TRBD2
TGTGCCAGCAGCCAAGTTTCCCTAGCGGGAGTTTACGAGCAGTACTTC
CASSQVSLAGVYEQYF
>TRBV2|TRBJ2-3|-|-
TGTGCCACCAGGGGGGGTCTGGGAGATACGCAGTATTTT
CATRGGLGDTQYF
>TRBV10-3|TRBJ1-4|-|-
TGTGCCACAAGAGGGGAGGGCAATGAAAAACTGTTTTTT
CATRGEGNEKLFF
>TRBV20-1|TRBJ2-3|-|TRBD2
TGCAGTGCTAGTGAAAGCGGGGGGAGCACAGATACGCAGTATTTT
CSASESGGSTDTQYF
>TRBV9|TRBJ2-3|-|TRBD2
TGTGCCAGCAGCCCTAGCGGGAGCACAGCAGATACGCAGTATTTT
CASSPSGSTADTQYF
>TRBV19|TRBJ1-5|-|TRBD1
TGTGCCAGTAGTATTATTCGGACAGGGCGGCAGCCCCAGCATTTT
CASSIIRTGRQPQHF
>TRBV5-5|TRBJ2-1|once|TRBD1
TGTGCCAGCAGGACGAATCCAAACAGGGGCGGGAATGAGCAGTTCTTC
CASRTNPNRGGNEQFF
>TRBV19|TRBJ1-2|-|-
TGTGCCAGTAGTATAGATAACAGATATGCTAACTATGGCTACACCTTC
CASSIDNRYANYGYTF
>TRBV18|TRBJ1-1|-|-
TGTGCCAGCCGCCACCCCCAGGGACTTGAAGCTTTCTTT
CASRHPQGLEAFF
>TRBV7-2|TRBJ1-6|few|-
TGTGCCAGCAGCACCTATTATAATTCACCCCTCCACTTT
CASSTYYNSPLHF
>TRBV3-1/TRBV3-2|TRBJ2-7|once|-
TGTGCCAGCAGCCAGGGTAGTAGCGGCGACTACGAGCAGTACTTC
CASSQGSSGDYEQYF
>TRBV4-2|TRBJ2-2|-|TRBD2
TGTGCCAGCAGCCAAGTCTGGGCGGGGGCGAACACCGGGGAGCTGTTTTTT
CASSQVWAGANTGELFF
>TRBV9|TRBJ2-3|-|-
TGTGCCAGCAGCGTACCCGAGCGGAGCGTCACAGATACGCAGTATTTT
CASSVPERSVTDTQYF
>TRBV21-1|TRBJ1-1|-|-
TGTGCCAGCAGCAAAGCGCTGGACAGGGGGCTTTACACTGAAGCTTTCTTT
CASSKALDRGLYTEAFF
>TRBV10-3|TRBJ2-7|-|-
TGTGCCATCAGTGAGTCGACGGGGAACTACGAGCAGTACTTC
CAISESTGNYEQYF
>TRBV5-4|TRBJ2-3|-|TRBD1
TGTGCCAGCAGCGTAAACAGGGGGCAAGATACGCAGTATTTT
CASSVNRGQDTQYF
>TRBV28|TRBJ1-1|-|TRBD1
TGTGCCAGCAGTTTAGTGGACAGGGGAGAATGGGCTGAAGCTTTCTTT
CASSLVDRGEWAEAFF
>TRBV5-1|TRBJ2-7|-|-
TGCGCCAGCAGCTGGGGCAGGCCAACGGGCTCCTACGAGCAGTACTTC
CASSWGRPTGSYEQYF
>TRBV27|TRBJ2-6|-|-
TGTGCCAGCAGTTCACGGGGCTCTGGGGCCAACGTCCTGACTTTC
CASSSRGSGANVLTF
>TRBV2|TRBJ1-1|-|-
TGTGCCAGCAAATTACAGGTTTTAAACACTGAAGCTTTCTTT
CASKLQVLNTEAFF
>TRBV19|TRBJ1-5|-|TRBD1
TGTGCCAGTAGTATAACTGGGACAGGGGGCAATCAGCCCCAGCATTTT
CASSITGTGGNQPQHF
>TRBV6-5|TRBJ2-6|-|TRBD1
TGTGCCAGCAGACGGACAGGGACCGGGGCCAACGTCCTGACTTTC
CASRRTGTGANVLTF
>TRBV24-1|TRBJ2-7|-|-
TGTGCCACCAGCCAGGGTGGCTACGAGCAGTACTTC
CATSQGGYEQYF
>TRBV7-9|TRBJ2-1|-|TRBD1
TGTGCCAGCAGCTTCCAGACAGGGGGGAATGAGCAGTTCTTC
CASSFQTGGNEQFF
>TRBV5-6|TRBJ1-1|-|-
TGTGCCAGCAGATTGGAGCCGAGGAGCACTGAAGCTTTCTTT
CASRLEPRSTEAFF
>TRBV5-1|TRBJ2-5|-|-
TGCGCCAGGCGACTAGTTAATGAGACCCAGTACTTC
CARRLVNETQYF
>TRBV20-1|TRBJ2-7|-|TRBD2
TGCAGTGCTAGTAGCGGGGGGGACGAGCAGTACTTC
CSASSGGDEQYF
>TRBV7-2|TRBJ1-2|-|-
TGTGCCAGCAGCTTAGCCCCTGGGACTGAAGCTAACTATGGCTACACCTTC
CASSLAPGTEANYGYTF
>TRBV6-6|TRBJ1-2|-|-
TGTGCCAGCAGTGACGAAGGGGAAGGCTACACCTTC
CASSDEGEGYTF
>TRBV19|TRBJ1-5|-|-
TGTGCCAGTAGTATAGACTCTATCGGTCAGCCCCAGCATTTT
CASSIDSIGQPQHF
>TRBV15|TRBJ1-5|-|TRBD1
TGTGCCACCAGCAGTAACAGGGGTGGTCAGCCCCAGCATTTT
CATSSNRGGQPQHF
>TRBV20-1|TRBJ1-4|-|-
TGCAGTGGTCTGTTGAATGAAAAACTGTTTTTT
CSGLLNEKLFF
>TRBV4-3|TRBJ1-2|once|TRBD1
TGCGCCAGCAGCCCTCCCGGGAACAGGGGTAATTATGGCTACACCTTC
CASSPPGNRGNYGYTF
>TRBV11-2|TRBJ2-7|-|TRBD1
TGTGCCAGCAGCTTAGGCCGGGACAGGCCCCTTCGCGAGCAGTACTTC
CASSLGRDRPLREQYF